The 21 T cell receptor beta chains below all came from one sample that was sequenced in a study of CD8 T cells in Susac syndrome. Random hexamers were used to reverse transcribe roughly 0.5 to 1 ug of RNA. TCRdb processed the immunoSEQ multiplex PCR reads anew with MiXCR; each CDR3 protein has one entry. The table records about 200,000 distinct CDR3 sequences, roughly 94% of them present only once. The source material was CD4+ T cells from PBMCs. These receptors were obtained from a human donor in good health.

The chain combines TRBV20-1 with TRBJ2-7; D is uncertain. The V gene's germline CDR1 is DFQATT and CDR2 SNEGSKA (reference sequence). Trimming cost V 2 bases and J 0 bases, with 8 bases left between them. The CDR3 loop spans 13 amino acids. CDR3 nucleotides: TGCAGTGCTAGATGGCGAGCCTCCTACGAGCAGTACGTC. Translating it yields CSARWRASYEQYV.

The chain uses TRBV7-9 and TRBJ1-2; the D gene is possibly TRBD1 (5 bases). Trimming left V 2 bases short and J 5 bases short, with 9 bases between. CDR3 length: 13 residues. Per germline, CDR1 SEHNR and CDR2 FQNEAQ (reference sequence). As DNA, the CDR3 is TGTGCCAGCAGCTTAACAGGCGGGTATGGCTACACCTTC. Encoded protein: CASSLTGGYGYTF.

Only a few counts were recorded for this clonotype. V and J are TRBV28 and TRBJ1-2, with D possibly being TRBD1 (6 bases). V was clipped by 5 bases and J by 2 bases, with 12 bases between them. Germline values: CDR1 MDHEN, CDR2 SYDVKM. The CDR3 covers 14 residues. The DNA of the CDR3 is TGTGCCAGCAGTGATGGAGGGGGAAACTATGGCTACACCTTC. As protein: CASSDGGGNYGYTF.

This chain joins TRBV2 and TRBJ2-1; 9 nucleotides match TRBD1. The trim removed 6 bases at V and 8 bases at J, leaving 2 bases unmatched. Germline V gene data show CDR1 as SNHLY and CDR2 as FYNNEI. This CDR3 spans 12 amino acids. CDR3: CASRDRGDEQFF. CDR3 nucleotides: TGTGCCAGCAGGGACAGGGGCGATGAGCAGTTCTTC.

The chain recombines TRBV18 with TRBJ2-4, with D perhaps matching TRBD1 or TRBD2 (5 bases each). Germline CDR1 is KGHSH and CDR2 is LQKENI. The V end lost 1 base, the J end lost 7 bases, and 11 bases lay between the germline ends. The CDR3 extends over 14 amino acids. The CDR3 coding sequence is TGTGCCAGCTCACCACAGTCCGAGGGGAACATTCAGTACTTC. This translates into CASSPQSEGNIQYF.

V usage is TRBV20-1 and J usage is TRBJ2-7; unclear D gene. The CDR3 covers 11 residues. The V and J ends lost 6 bases and 3 bases respectively, with 9 bases between them. Germline V gene lookup returns CDR1 DFQATT and CDR2 SNEGSKA (reference sequence). In nucleotides, the CDR3 is TGCAGTGCGCGCCTCGTCTACGAGCAGTACGTC. Its protein product is CSARLVYEQYV.

The genes are TRBV6-2 or TRBV6-3 and TRBJ2-5; tentatively, D is TRBD1 (5 bases). Per the germline V gene, CDR1 is MNHEY and CDR2 is SVGEGT. This CDR3 is built from 17 residues. V was trimmed by 3 bases and J by 1 base, leaving 18 bases between them. The CDR3 here is CASSYHPGAAAQETQYF. CDR3 bases: TGTGCCAGCAGTTATCACCCTGGGGCGGCGGCCCAAGAGACCCAGTACTTC.

This rearrangement joins TRBV29-1 to TRBJ1-2; TRBD1 matches 10 bases. The germline V gene encodes CDR1 SQVTM and CDR2 ANQGSEA. After removal of 8 bases from V and 4 bases from J, the junction contained 10 bases not matched to a gene. This CDR3 has 14 residues. The CDR3 nucleotides are TGCAGCACCCTGGGGGACAGGGGTTCCTATGGCTACACCTTC. Protein product: CSTLGDRGSYGYTF. Full variable domain (outside the CDR3, taken from reference TRBV29-1 and TRBJ1-2): SAVISQKPSRDICQRGTSLTIQCQVDSQVTMMFWYRQQPGQSLTLIATANQGSEATYESGFVIDKFPISRPNLTFSTLTVSNMSPEDSSIYLCSTLGDRGSYGYTFGSGTRLTVV.

The J gene is TRBJ2-3, the V gene TRBV2, with no clear D. Germline V lookup: CDR1 SNHLY, CDR2 FYNNEI. The CDR3 has 16 residues. V was cut by 7 bases and J by 0 bases, with 17 bases left in between. CDR3 DNA sequence: TGTGCCAGCACCGGCGATGTCGGCCGAAGCACAGATACGCAGTATTTT. Its protein is CASTGDVGRSTDTQYF.

The chain carries TRBV24-1 and TRBJ2-1; TRBD1 aligns across 7 bases. Germline V gene sequence: CDR1 KGHDR, CDR2 SFDVKD. CDR3 length: 12 amino acids. V lost 10 bases, J lost 8 bases, and 7 bases stayed unmatched. CDR3 sequence (DNA): TGTGCCACTTCGACAGGGCTCGATGAGCAGTTCTTC. It translates to CATSTGLDEQFF.

The gene calls are TRBV6-6 and TRBJ2-3; maybe TRBD1 (6 bases). This CDR3 has 14 residues. CDR1 and CDR2 (germline): MNHNY, SVGAGI (reference sequence). The V end lost 2 bases, the J end lost 2 bases, and 8 bases lay between the germline ends. CDR3 nucleotide sequence: TGTGCCAGCAGTTACCCAGGGGACACAGATACGCAGTATTTT. Translation: CASSYPGDTDTQYF.

This chain joins TRBV3-1 and TRBJ2-7; no reliable D call. V was trimmed by 2 bases and J by 5 bases, leaving 13 bases between them. This CDR3 is 14 amino acids long. Germline V gene lookup returns CDR1 LGHDT and CDR2 YNNKEL (reference sequence). CDR3 sequence reads: CASSQFGLGHEQYF. The CDR3 DNA reads as TGTGCCAGCAGCCAATTCGGCCTAGGGCACGAGCAGTACTTC.

This clonotype has only one observation. J is TRBJ2-7 and V is TRBV20-1; 7 nucleotides line up with TRBD1. This CDR3 comprises 14 residues. From germline, CDR1 is DFQATT and CDR2 SNEGSKA (reference sequence). V lost 6 bases and J lost 1; bases outside the gene matches: 9. CDR3 loop: CSAARNRGSYEQYF. CDR3 in DNA: TGCAGTGCAGCCCGAAACAGGGGTTCCTACGAGCAGTACTTC.

The rearrangement links TRBV4-1 to TRBJ2-1; 7 nucleotides line up with TRBD2. CDR3 length: 16 amino acids. The J segment lost 1 base and the V segment lost 3 bases, leaving 6 bases of the junction unmatched. Germline V gene data show CDR1 as MGHRA and CDR2 as YSYEKL. Written as DNA, the CDR3 is TGCGCCAGCAGCCAGACAGCGGGAACTTCCTACAATGAGCAGTTCTTC. It is translated as CASSQTAGTSYNEQFF.

This chain connects TRBV20-1 to TRBJ1-5; TRBD1 matches 7 bases. The ends lost 3 bases at V and 7 bases at J; junction bases unmatched: 6. From germline, CDR1 is DFQATT and CDR2 SNEGSKA (reference sequence). The CDR3 runs 13 residues. The CDR3 DNA is TGCAGTGCTAGTAGGACAGGCGGCCAGCCCCAGCATTTT. Its translation: CSASRTGGQPQHF.

The chain links TRBV29-1 to TRBJ2-1; 7 bases agree with TRBD1. Looked up from germline, CDR1 is SQVTM and CDR2 is ANQGSEA. Trimming at V came to 2 bases and at J to 0 bases, leaving 7 bases not matched to a gene. CDR3 size: 16 residues. The CDR3 DNA reads TGCAGCGTTGAAACCCAGGACAGGCTCTCCTACAATGAGCAGTTCTTC. Translation: CSVETQDRLSYNEQFF.

The chain recombines TRBV27 with TRBJ2-7, with D perhaps matching TRBD2 (6 bases). CDR1 is MNHEY and CDR2 is SMNVEV in the germline V gene (reference sequence). Between the trimmed V and J ends, which lost 4 bases and 2 bases, there was a span of 18 bases. This CDR3 comprises 16 residues. The CDR3 DNA follows: TGTGCCAGCAGTTCTGGTCGGGGGAGAGGTGCCTACGAGCAGTACGTC. It encodes CASSSGRGRGAYEQYV.

This chain uses TRBV7-2 with TRBJ2-7; D not resolved. V lost 5 bases and J 1 base, leaving 6 bases between the germline ends. Germline loops: CDR1 SGHTA, CDR2 FQGNSA. The CDR3 covers 12 residues. The CDR3 coding sequence is TGTGCCAGCAGCCCAGGATCCTACGAGCAGTACGTC. Amino acid sequence: CASSPGSYEQYV.

This clonotype has only a few counts. The chain links TRBV9 to TRBJ2-1, with D perhaps being TRBD1 or TRBD2 (5 bases each). CDR1 SGDLS and CDR2 YYNGEE come from the germline V gene. The CDR3 is 13 residues long. The V and J ends lost 0 bases and 9 bases respectively, with 10 bases between them. The CDR3 bases are TGTGCCAGCAGCGTAGTTCCGAGGGGTGAGCAGTTCTTC. It is translated as CASSVVPRGEQFF. The whole variable domain, filled in from reference TRBV9 and TRBJ2-1, reads DSGVTQTPKHLITATGQRVTLRCSPRSGDLSVYWYQQSLDQGLQFLIQYYNGEERAKGNILERFSAQQFPDLHSELNLSSLELGDSALYFCASSVVPRGEQFFGPGTRLTVL.

This clonotype was seen a few times. The chain uses TRBV9 and TRBJ2-5; tentative D call: TRBD2 (5 bases). Trimming pared 0 bases from V and 5 bases from J, leaving 8 bases between. Germline CDR1 SGDLS, CDR2 YYNGEE. There are 13 residues in the CDR3. CDR3 loop: CASSVAGEETQYF. CDR3 nucleotides: TGTGCCAGCAGCGTAGCCGGGGAGGAGACCCAGTACTTC.

The genes are TRBV30 and TRBJ1-2; TRBD1 is a possible D gene (5 bases). Germline CDR1 is GTSNPN and CDR2 is SVGIG (reference sequence). Trimming removed 0 bases from V and 2 bases from J, with 13 bases in between. The CDR3 sequence is 15 residues long. The CDR3 bases are TGTGCCTGGAGTGTTCGGGACGGTACGAACTATGGCTACACCTTC. Translation gives CAWSVRDGTNYGYTF.